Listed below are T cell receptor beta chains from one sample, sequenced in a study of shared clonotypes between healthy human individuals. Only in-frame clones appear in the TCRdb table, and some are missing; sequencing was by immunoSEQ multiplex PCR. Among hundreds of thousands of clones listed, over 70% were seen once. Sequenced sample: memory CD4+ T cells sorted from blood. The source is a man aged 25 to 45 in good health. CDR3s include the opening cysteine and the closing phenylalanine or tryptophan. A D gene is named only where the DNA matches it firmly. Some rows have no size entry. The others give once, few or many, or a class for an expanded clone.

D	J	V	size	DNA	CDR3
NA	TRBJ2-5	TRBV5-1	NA	TGCGCCAGCAGCTTGGCCGCCCCCCCAGAGACCCAGTACTTC	CASSLAAPPETQYF
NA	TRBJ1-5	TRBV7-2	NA	TGTGCCAGCAGCGCCGTAGGGCGTCGCAATCAGCCCCAGCATTTT	CASSAVGRRNQPQHF
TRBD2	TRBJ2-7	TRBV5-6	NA	TGTGCCAGCAGCGGAGCGGGAGGCTCCAGCTACGAGCAGTACTTC	CASSGAGGSSYEQYF
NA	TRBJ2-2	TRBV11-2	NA	TGTGCCAGCAGCTTAATCTCGGGCACCGGGGAGCTGTTTTTT	CASSLISGTGELFF
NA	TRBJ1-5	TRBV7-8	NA	TGTGCCAGCAGCTTGGGGCAGGGCCCAAATCAGCCCCAGCATTTT	CASSLGQGPNQPQHF
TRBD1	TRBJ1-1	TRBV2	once	TGTGCCAGCAGTGTGACAGGGAAGGAAGCTTTCTTT	CASSVTGKEAFF
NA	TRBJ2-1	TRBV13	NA	TGTGCCAGCGAACGACCCTTAGTTGGCAATGAGCAGTTCTTC	CASERPLVGNEQFF
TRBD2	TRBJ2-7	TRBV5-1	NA	TGCGCCAGCAGCCGGACTAGCGGTACCTACGAGCAGTACTTC	CASSRTSGTYEQYF
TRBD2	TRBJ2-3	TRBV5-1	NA	TGCGCCAGCAGCTTGGGCCTAGCGGGAGGGCCGGGAGATACGCAGTATTTT	CASSLGLAGGPGDTQYF
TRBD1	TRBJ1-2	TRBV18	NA	TGTGCCAGCTCTGGGGCACAGGGGAATTCTAACTATGGCTACACCTTC	CASSGAQGNSNYGYTF
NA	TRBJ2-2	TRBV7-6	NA	TGTGCCAGCAGCTTATACACAGGCACCGGGGAGCTGTTTTTT	CASSLYTGTGELFF
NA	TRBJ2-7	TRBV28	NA	TGTGCCAGCCGTGATAGCGGAACCTACGAGCAGTACTTC	CASRDSGTYEQYF
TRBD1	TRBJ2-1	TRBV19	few	TGTGCCACCTCAGGGGGCGACAGGGGGAGAGCGAATGAGCAGTTCTTC	CATSGGDRGRANEQFF
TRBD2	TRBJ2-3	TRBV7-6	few	TGTGCCAGCAGCGAGAGCGGGGGGACCAACACAGATACGCAGTATTTT	CASSESGGTNTDTQYF
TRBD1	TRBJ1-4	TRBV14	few	TGTGCCAGCAGCTCCCGGACAGGGGGCAGAGAAAAACTGTTTTTT	CASSSRTGGREKLFF
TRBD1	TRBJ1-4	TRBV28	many	TGTGCCAGCACCCGAGGGGGCGCGGAGGAAAAACTGTTTTTT	CASTRGGAEEKLFF
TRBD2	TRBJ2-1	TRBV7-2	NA	TGTGCCAGCAGCTTAGTAGGCGGGAGGACCAACAATGAGCAGTTCTTC	CASSLVGGRTNNEQFF
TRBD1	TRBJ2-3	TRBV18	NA	TGTGCCAGCCCACCTATGCCGGGACAGAGCACAGATACGCAGTATTTT	CASPPMPGQSTDTQYF
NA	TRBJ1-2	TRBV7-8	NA	TGTGCCAGCACCCCGTCGAGGGAAGATGGCTACACCTTC	CASTPSREDGYTF
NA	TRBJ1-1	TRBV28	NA	TGTGCCAGCAGTTTAAGGGACACTGAAGCTTTCTTT	CASSLRDTEAFF
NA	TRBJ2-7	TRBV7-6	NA	TGTGCCAGCAGCTTGATGACAGGTCCCTACGAGCAGTACTTC	CASSLMTGPYEQYF
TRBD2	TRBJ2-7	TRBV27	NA	TGTGCCAGCAGTAACCTAGCGGCTAACTCCTACGAGCAGTACTTC	CASSNLAANSYEQYF
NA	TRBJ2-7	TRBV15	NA	TGTGCCACCAGCACCGCCACTAGGGGTAGGGTAGGTGAGCAGTACTTC	CATSTATRGRVGEQYF
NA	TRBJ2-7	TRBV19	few	TGTGCCAGCGCGGGACAGCCATACGAGCAGTACTTC	CASAGQPYEQYF
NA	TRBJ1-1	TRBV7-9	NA	TGTGCCAGCAGCCCCGACACAGGGTTCACTGAAGCTTTCTTT	CASSPDTGFTEAFF
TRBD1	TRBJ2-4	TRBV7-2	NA	TGTGCCAGCAGAGGGACAGACAAAAACATTCAGTACTTC	CASRGTDKNIQYF
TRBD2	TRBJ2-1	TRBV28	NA	TGTGCCAGCAGGACAGACGGGACTAGCGGGAGCCTCTCCTACAATGAGCAGTTCTTC	CASRTDGTSGSLSYNEQFF
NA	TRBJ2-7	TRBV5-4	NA	TGTGCCAGCAGCTTGGAGGTCAGTACCTACGAGCAGTACTTC	CASSLEVSTYEQYF
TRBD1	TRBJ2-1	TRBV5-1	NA	TGCGCCAGCGACCCGGGACAGGGTAAGGTTGAGCAGTTCTTC	CASDPGQGKVEQFF
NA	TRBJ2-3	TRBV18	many	TGTGCCAGCTCACCGGTGTACAGCACAGATACGCAGTATTTT	CASSPVYSTDTQYF
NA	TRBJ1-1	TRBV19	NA	TGTGCCAGTAGCCCCTTGGGGAACACTGAAGCTTTCTTT	CASSPLGNTEAFF
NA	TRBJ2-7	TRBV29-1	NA	TGCAGCGTGGCCGTTGTGGGGGGGCTTCTTTACGAGCAGTACTTC	CSVAVVGGLLYEQYF
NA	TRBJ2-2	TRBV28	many	TGTGCCAGCACTGAAACCGGGGAGCTGTTTTTT	CASTETGELFF
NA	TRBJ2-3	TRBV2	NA	TGTGCCAGCAGTGTTGGAGTATCGGATGCCGGCACAGATACGCAGTATTTT	CASSVGVSDAGTDTQYF
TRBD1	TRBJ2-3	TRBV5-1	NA	TGCGCCAGCAGCGGCCTAGGGGGCAGTAAGACAGATACGCAGTATTTT	CASSGLGGSKTDTQYF
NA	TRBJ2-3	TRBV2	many	TGTGCCAGCAGTGTGGTAAGGGCCTCAGATACGCAGTATTTT	CASSVVRASDTQYF
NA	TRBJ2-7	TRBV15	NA	TGTGCCACCAGCCCCAGGAGGGAGTCCTACGAGCAGTACTTC	CATSPRRESYEQYF
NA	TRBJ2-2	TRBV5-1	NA	TGCGCCAGCAGCTTCGGGGGGCACACCGGGGAGCTGTTTTTT	CASSFGGHTGELFF
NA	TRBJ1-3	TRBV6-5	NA	TGTGCCAGCAGGGGTGACGGCTCTGGAAACACCATATATTTT	CASRGDGSGNTIYF
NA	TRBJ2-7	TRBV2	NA	TGTGCCAGCAGTGGTTCGTGGAGCTCCTACGAGCAGTACTTC	CASSGSWSSYEQYF
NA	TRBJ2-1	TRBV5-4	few	TGTGCCAGCAGCTTGGCCCAGGGGTCTGTTTACAATGAGCAGTTCTTC	CASSLAQGSVYNEQFF
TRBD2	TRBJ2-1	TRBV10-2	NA	TGCGCCAGCAGTGTCCGGCTAGCGGGCGGCAATGAGCAGTTCTTC	CASSVRLAGGNEQFF